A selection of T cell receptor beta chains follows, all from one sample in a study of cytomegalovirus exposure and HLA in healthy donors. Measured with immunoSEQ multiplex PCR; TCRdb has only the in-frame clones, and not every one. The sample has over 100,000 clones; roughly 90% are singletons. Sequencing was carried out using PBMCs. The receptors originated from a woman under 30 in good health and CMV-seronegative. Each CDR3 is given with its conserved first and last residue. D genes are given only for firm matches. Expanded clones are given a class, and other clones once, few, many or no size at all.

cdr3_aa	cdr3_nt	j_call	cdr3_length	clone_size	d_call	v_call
CASSPPGLHLTSYNEQFF	TGTGCCAGCTCACCACCGGGACTCCATTTGACCTCCTACAATGAGCAGTTCTTC	TRBJ2-1	18	NA	NA	TRBV18
CASSARPGQGGETQYF	TGTGCCAGCAGCGCTCGCCCTGGACAGGGAGGCGAGACCCAGTACTTC	TRBJ2-5	16	NA	TRBD1	TRBV9
CASSYGGGQYEQYF	TGTGCCAGCAGTTACGGGGGGGGGCAGTACGAGCAGTACTTC	TRBJ2-7	14	NA	NA	TRBV6-5
CASHDRGQPQHF	TGTGCCAGCCACGACAGAGGCCAGCCCCAGCATTTT	TRBJ1-5	12	NA	NA	TRBV6-5
CASSYRVGATNEKLFF	TGTGCCAGCAGTTACAGGGTAGGGGCAACTAATGAAAAACTGTTTTTT	TRBJ1-4	16	NA	NA	TRBV27
CASSLSGIQPQHF	TGTGCCAGCAGTTTGTCGGGAATTCAGCCCCAGCATTTT	TRBJ1-5	13	NA	NA	TRBV28
CASSLGPTSGKNIQYF	TGTGCCAGCAGTTTAGGGCCGACTAGTGGCAAAAACATTCAGTACTTC	TRBJ2-4	16	once	NA	TRBV7-3
CASSPPYRGAGANVLTF	TGTGCCAGCTCACCACCGTACAGGGGAGCTGGGGCCAACGTCCTGACTTTC	TRBJ2-6	17	NA	TRBD1	TRBV18
CASSQGQSYYGYTF	TGCGCCAGCAGCCAAGGACAGTCGTACTATGGCTACACCTTC	TRBJ1-2	14	NA	NA	TRBV4-1
CASSSGLAGNQPQHF	TGTGCCAGCAGTTCAGGGCTGGCGGGCAATCAGCCCCAGCATTTT	TRBJ1-5	15	NA	NA	TRBV5-8
CASSETDRGDYEQYF	TGTGCCAGTAGTGAGACGGACAGGGGGGACTACGAGCAGTACTTC	TRBJ2-7	15	NA	TRBD1	TRBV19